These 13 T cell receptor beta chains originate from one sample sequenced in a study of T cell repertoires in cytomegalovirus infection. MiXCR, run by TCRdb on the reads, gives a single entry per CDR3 protein. Of approximately 300,000 distinct CDR3 sequences listed, just under 30% were seen once; the top ten hold 20%. Their cognate antigens are unknown. Here the sequenced sample was cultured PBMCs, taken from culture after CMV antigen stimulation. All receptors derive from a human donor in good health (CMV status not recorded). Some clones in this sample may be carry-over from other donors' samples.

With respect to this clonotype: This could be a read error, since a much larger clone is one nucleotide away. The J gene is TRBJ1-1, the V gene TRBV7-8; D call uncertain. Deletions cut 5 bases from V and 3 bases from J, with 16 bases between. Germline V lookup: CDR1 SGHVS, CDR2 FQNEAQ. The CDR3 contains 15 residues. CDR3 amino acids: CASSLMIGRYTEAFF. In DNA form, the CDR3 reads TGTGCCAGCAGCCTCATGATTGGACGGTACACTGAAGCTTTCTTT. Based on the CDR3 plus reference TRBV7-8 and TRBJ1-1, the full variable domain is GAGVSQSPRYKVAKRGQDVALRCDPISGHVSLFWYQQALGQGPEFLTYFQNEAQLDKSGLPSDRFFAERPEGSVSTLKIQRTQQEDSAVYLCASSLMIGRYTEAFFGQGTRLTVV.

With regard to this clonotype: One end of the junction does not line up with germline, which may come from a read error. This chain connects TRBV13 to TRBJ2-1; D unclear. This CDR3 region has 12 residues. The germline CDR1 and CDR2 sequences are PRHDT and FYEKMQ (reference sequence). The CDR3 region has the DNA TGTGCCAGCAGCTTAGATGGGGTCCGTACGATCTTC. This sequence encodes CASSLDGVRTIF.

J is TRBJ2-3 and V is TRBV12-3 or TRBV12-4; possibly TRBD1 for D (6 bases). The CDR3 covers 14 residues. The V gene lost 7 bases and the J gene lost 2 bases, with 13 bases spanning the gap. CDR3 in DNA: TGTGCCAGCACAATACAGGGAACCACAGATACGCAGTATTTT. Translated, it gives CASTIQGTTDTQYF.

Only a few counts were recorded for this clonotype. This chain links TRBV11-2 with TRBJ1-2; TRBD1 might be the D (5 bases). Germline V gives CDR1 SGHAT, CDR2 FQNNGV. V was clipped by 1 base and J by 8 bases, with 8 bases between them. This CDR3 is built from 12 residues. The CDR3 region has the DNA TGTGCCAGCAGCTTAGGTCGGGACGGCTACACCTTC. Its protein product is CASSLGRDGYTF.

The V and J genes are TRBV19 and TRBJ1-1; no definite D call. From germline, CDR1 is LNHDA and CDR2 SQIVND (reference sequence). V gave up 5 bases and J gave up 1 base, with 8 bases separating them. CDR3 length equals 13 residues. CDR3 region: CASSGTSNTEAFF. The CDR3 coding sequence is TGTGCCAGTAGTGGAACATCGAACACTGAAGCTTTCTTT.

The chain recombines TRBV12-3 or TRBV12-4 with TRBJ1-6; D is possibly TRBD1 (6 bases). Trimming took 3 bases from V and 14 from J, leaving 14 bases between them. The CDR3 is made up of 13 amino acids. The chain's CDR3 is CASSFEAGDALHF. CDR3 nucleotides: TGTGCCAGCAGTTTTGAAGCAGGGGACGCCCTCCACTTT.

This clonotype was observed a few times. The chain recombines TRBV20-1 with TRBJ2-3; D gene uncertain. Trimming took 3 bases from V and 5 from J, leaving 3 bases between them. The CDR3 runs 10 residues. CDR1 and CDR2 (germline): DFQATT, SNEGSKA (reference sequence). CDR3 nucleotides: TGCAGTGCTAGTTTAGATACGCAGTATTTT. This codes for CSASLDTQYF.

The chain employs TRBV27 and TRBJ1-2; D ambiguous. The ends were cut back, 0 bases at V and 0 bases at J, with 8 bases in the middle. Germline V gives CDR1 MNHEY, CDR2 SMNVEV (reference sequence). The CDR3 is made up of 15 amino acids. The CDR3 DNA is TGTGCCAGCAGTTTATCGCTGGCAGCTAACTATGGCTACACCTTC. Protein product: CASSLSLAANYGYTF.

The J gene is TRBJ1-4, the V gene TRBV18, with 7 bases identical to TRBD1. This CDR3 is built from 15 residues. The V gene's germline CDR1 is KGHSH and CDR2 LQKENI. Germline trimming cut 3 bases from V and 8 bases from J; bases unmatched to any gene: 9. In DNA form, the CDR3 reads TGTGCCAGCTCACCTCAGGGGGATGGAGGAGAAAAACTGTTTTTT. Encoded protein: CASSPQGDGGEKLFF.

The genes are TRBV5-4 and TRBJ2-3; 12 bases match TRBD2. Germline V gene sequence: CDR1 SGHNT, CDR2 YYREEE (reference sequence). There are 17 residues in the CDR3. V lost 2 bases and J lost 4; bases outside the gene matches: 8. Here the CDR3 DNA reads TGTGCCAGCAGCTTCCGACTAGCGGGAGCGGGGTCAGATACGCAGTATTTT. It translates to CASSFRLAGAGSDTQYF.

This rearrangement joins TRBV19 to TRBJ1-5; D possibly corresponds to TRBD1 (5 bases). The CDR3 is 15 amino acids. The germline CDR1 and CDR2 sequences are LNHDA and SQIVND (reference sequence). V gave up 8 bases and J gave up 1 base, with 15 bases separating them. CDR3 nucleotide sequence: TGTGCCAGTCGCCCCGGGGGGGAAAGCAATCAGCCCCAGCATTTT. Protein: CASRPGGESNQPQHF.

V gene TRBV9 combines with J gene TRBJ2-5; 8 bases are a match to TRBD2. CDR1 SGDLS and CDR2 YYNGEE come from the germline V gene. V was pared by 0 bases and J by 4 bases, with 5 bases of the junction left unmatched. This CDR3 spans 15 amino acids. Written as DNA, the CDR3 is TGTGCCAGCAGCGTAGGTATTAGCGGGACAGAGACCCAGTACTTC. Protein product: CASSVGISGTETQYF.

This clonotype turned up a few times. The rearrangement uses TRBV7-8 and TRBJ2-3, with 8 bases aligning to TRBD2. Germline CDR1 SGHVS, CDR2 FQNEAQ. V lost 4 bases, J lost 3 bases, and 12 bases stayed unmatched. This CDR3 has 17 residues. CDR3 sequence (DNA): TGTGCCAGCAGCTCCCGACCGGGACTAGGGGATACAGATACGCAGTATTTT. Its protein product is CASSSRPGLGDTDTQYF.